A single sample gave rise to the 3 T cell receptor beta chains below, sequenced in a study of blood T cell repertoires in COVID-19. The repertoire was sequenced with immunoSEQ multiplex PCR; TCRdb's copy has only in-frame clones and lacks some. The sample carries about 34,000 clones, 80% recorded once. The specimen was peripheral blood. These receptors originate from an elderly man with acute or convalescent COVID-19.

The DNA of the CDR3 is TGCGCCAGCAGCTTCGATCAGGGGGCGGGAGAGACCCAGTACTTC. As protein: CASSFDQGAGETQYF. The rearrangement uses TRBV5-1 and TRBJ2-5, with TRBD1 matching 8 bases. The CDR3 consists of 15 residues. V shed 2 bases and J 4 bases; nucleotides not matched to a gene: 7. The germline gives CDR1 SGHRS, CDR2 YFSETQ.

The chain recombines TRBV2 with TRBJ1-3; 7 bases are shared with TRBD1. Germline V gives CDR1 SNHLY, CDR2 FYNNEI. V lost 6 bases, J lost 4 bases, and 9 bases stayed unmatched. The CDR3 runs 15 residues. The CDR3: CASSAYTGVGNTIYF. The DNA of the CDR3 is TGTGCCAGCAGCGCATATACAGGGGTCGGAAACACCATATATTTT. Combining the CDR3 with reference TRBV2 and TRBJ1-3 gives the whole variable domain EPEVTQTPSHQVTQMGQEVILRCVPISNHLYFYWYRQILGQKVEFLVSFYNNEISEKSEIFDDQFSVERPDGSNFTLKIRSTKLEDSAMYFCASSAYTGVGNTIYFGEGSWLTVV.

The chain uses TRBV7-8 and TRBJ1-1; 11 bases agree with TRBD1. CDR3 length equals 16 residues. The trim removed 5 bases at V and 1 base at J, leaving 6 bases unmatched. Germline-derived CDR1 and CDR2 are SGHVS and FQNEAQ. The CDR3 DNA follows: TGTGCCAGCAGCGAGGACAGGGGGCGAGCGAACACTGAAGCTTTCTTT. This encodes CASSEDRGRANTEAFF.